What follows are 25 T cell receptor beta chains derived from one specimen sequenced in a study of cytomegalovirus exposure and HLA in healthy donors. The PCR was carried out with 60 Vbeta primers and 13 Jbeta primers. The assay was immunoSEQ multiplex PCR, and TCRdb's table has in-frame clones only and misses some. This sample has some 120,000 clones, with 65% to 75% found just once. Specimen: PBMCs. All receptors come from a middle-aged man in good health and CMV-seropositive.

DNA of the CDR3: TGCGCCAGCAGCTCAATAGCGGGAGACTACAATGAGCAGTTCTTC. Protein sequence: CASSSIAGDYNEQFF. The gene calls are TRBV5-1 and TRBJ2-1; 9 bases are shared with TRBD2. CDR1 and CDR2 (germline): SGHRS, YFSETQ. CDR3 length: 15 residues. The junction had 4 bases not matched to a gene; V was cut back by 3 bases and J by 3 bases.

The V gene is TRBV5-1, the J gene TRBJ2-6; TRBD1 aligns across 9 bases. Germline V lookup: CDR1 SGHRS, CDR2 YFSETQ. Unmatched junction bases numbered 10, after V lost 2 bases and J lost 4 bases. CDR3 length: 18 residues. Here the CDR3 DNA reads TGCGCCAGCAGCTTACTCCGGGACAGGGTGAACGGGGCCAACGTCCTGACTTTC. Protein sequence: CASSLLRDRVNGANVLTF.

The chain recombines TRBV5-1 with TRBJ2-2; D gene ambiguous. CDR1 and CDR2 (germline): SGHRS, YFSETQ. This CDR3 region has 16 residues. The germline V and J ends were trimmed by 1 base and 0 bases, with 10 bases remaining between them. This chain's CDR3 is CASSLTQIANTGELFF. CDR3 in DNA: TGCGCCAGCAGCTTGACACAGATCGCGAACACCGGGGAGCTGTTTTTT.

The rearrangement links TRBV7-6 to TRBJ1-1; tentative D call: TRBD1 (5 bases). CDR1 and CDR2 from the germline V gene are SGHVS and FNYEAQ. The CDR3 covers 13 residues. V gave up 10 bases and J gave up 4 bases, with 16 bases separating them. The CDR3: CATSQGYGTEAFF. DNA for the CDR3: TGTGCCACCTCCCAGGGCTACGGCACTGAAGCTTTCTTT.

This clone occurred a few times. This chain joins TRBV2 and TRBJ1-2, with D tentatively TRBD1 (5 bases). Per the germline V gene, CDR1 is SNHLY and CDR2 is FYNNEI. The CDR3 totals 13 residues. Deletions cut 6 bases from V and 4 bases from J, with 12 bases between. For the CDR3, the DNA is TGTGCCAGCAGGGCCGGGACTGCCTATGGCTACACCTTC. Translating it yields CASRAGTAYGYTF. The entire variable domain, with the rest obtained from reference TRBV2 and TRBJ1-2, is as follows: EPEVTQTPSHQVTQMGQEVILRCVPISNHLYFYWYRQILGQKVEFLVSFYNNEISEKSEIFDDQFSVERPDGSNFTLKIRSTKLEDSAMYFCASRAGTAYGYTFGSGTRLTVV.

This chain joins TRBV5-4 and TRBJ1-5; possibly TRBD1 for D (5 bases). CDR3 length: 13 residues. Trimming pared 4 bases from V and 2 bases from J, leaving 7 bases between. Germline CDR1 is SGHNT and CDR2 is YYREEE (reference sequence). The CDR3 region is CASSPGGNQPQHF. The CDR3 DNA reads TGTGCCAGCAGCCCGGGGGGCAATCAGCCCCAGCATTTT. Together with reference TRBV5-4 and TRBJ1-5, the CDR3 gives the full variable domain: ETGVTQSPTHLIKTRGQQVTLRCSSQSGHNTVSWYQQALGQGPQFIFQYYREEENGRGNFPPRFSGLQFPNYSSELNVNALELDDSALYLCASSPGGNQPQHFGDGTRLSIL.

The chain joins TRBV11-1 to TRBJ2-7; D perhaps matches TRBD1 (6 bases). Deletions cut 3 bases from V and 3 bases from J, with 12 bases between. CDR3 length: 14 residues. CDR1 is SGHAT, CDR2 FQDESV, per germline (reference sequence). CDR3 DNA: TGTGCCAGCAGCTTCGGGGACACTGACTACGAGCAGTACTTC. Translated, it gives CASSFGDTDYEQYF.

The V call is TRBV11-2, the J call TRBJ2-5; 7 positions match TRBD1. The J call may be faulty, since TRBJ2-7 better matches the DNA end. Germline V gives CDR1 SGHAT, CDR2 FQNNGV. This CDR3 comprises 14 residues. The CDR3 DNA is TGTGCCAGCAGCCTCTGGGGACAGTCCTACGAGCAGTACTTC. This sequence encodes CASSLWGQSYEQYF.

The chain recombines TRBV28 with TRBJ1-2; TRBD1 matches at 8 bases. The germline V gene has CDR1 MDHEN and CDR2 SYDVKM. V shed 2 bases and J 5 bases; nucleotides not matched to a gene: 10. The length of the CDR3 is 16 residues. In DNA form, the CDR3 reads TGTGCCAGCAGTTTAATAACAGGGGGTTTCTATTATGGCTACACCTTC. It yields the protein CASSLITGGFYYGYTF.

The V and J genes are TRBV7-2 and TRBJ2-3; D is uncertain. Germline CDR1 is SGHTA and CDR2 is FQGNSA. Between the trimmed V and J ends, which lost 6 bases and 5 bases, there was a span of 18 bases. This CDR3 spans 15 amino acids. For the CDR3, the DNA is TGTGCCAGCAGAAACTCCCCCACTCGCTTAGATACGCAGTATTTT. Translating it yields CASRNSPTRLDTQYF.

V usage is TRBV28 and J usage is TRBJ2-3; D might be TRBD1 (6 bases). CDR3 length equals 14 residues. The V gene's germline CDR1 is MDHEN and CDR2 SYDVKM. The V end was cut by 2 bases, the J end by 8 bases, with 14 bases between. CDR3 coding DNA: TGTGCCAGCAGTTTAACTCTACCCAGGGGTACGCAGTATTTT. Amino acids: CASSLTLPRGTQYF.

With regard to this clone: The same CDR3 can be traced to other DNA sequences in this sample. This sequence joins TRBV4-2 and TRBJ1-5; tentatively, D is TRBD1 (5 bases). Germline V gene data show CDR1 as LGHNA and CDR2 as YNFKEQ. CDR3 length equals 14 residues. V was clipped by 4 bases and J by 2 bases, with 9 bases between them. The CDR3 loop is CASSREGGNQPQHF. CDR3 nucleotide sequence: TGTGCCAGCAGCCGGGAAGGGGGCAATCAGCCCCAGCATTTT.

This chain connects TRBV7-9 to TRBJ2-5, with 7 bases fitting TRBD1. The CDR3 runs to 13 residues. The junction had 7 bases not matched to a gene; V was cut back by 6 bases and J by 6 bases. Germline CDR1 SEHNR, CDR2 FQNEAQ (reference sequence). The CDR3 DNA follows: TGTGCCAGCAGACCCACAGGGGAGAAGACCCAGTACTTC. It translates to CASRPTGEKTQYF.

This clone was observed a few times. The V and J genes are TRBV6-5 and TRBJ2-7; TRBD2 matches 12 bases. The germline V gene has CDR1 MNHEY and CDR2 SVGAGI. The CDR3 extends over 15 amino acids. The ends lost 2 bases at V and 9 bases at J; junction bases unmatched: 8. The CDR3, as DNA: TGTGCCAGCAGTTACGATGGACTAGCGGGGAGGGGGCAGTACTTC. It specifies CASSYDGLAGRGQYF.

This clone showed up just once. This rearrangement joins TRBV11-2 to TRBJ2-1; D may be TRBD1 (8 bases). V lost 5 bases and J lost 15, with 17 bases in between. The germline V gene encodes CDR1 SGHAT and CDR2 FQNNGV. The CDR3 is 12 residues long. The CDR3 region has the DNA TGTGCCAGCAGCGCACAGGGGGGGTTTGGGTTCTTC. Amino acids: CASSAQGGFGFF.

This clone was recorded once. The chain couples TRBV30 to TRBJ2-3; the match to TRBD2 covers 10 bases. Per germline, CDR1 GTSNPN and CDR2 SVGIG (reference sequence). This CDR3 comprises 15 residues. Unmatched junction bases numbered 6, after V lost 4 bases and J lost 2 bases. The CDR3 sequence is CAWTRLAGPTDTQYF. The CDR3 DNA reads TGTGCCTGGACCCGACTAGCGGGCCCCACAGATACGCAGTATTTT.

The rearrangement uses TRBV27 and TRBJ2-1, with a weak D call TRBD1 (6 bases). The V end was cut by 5 bases, the J end by 5 bases, with 19 bases between. This CDR3 spans 16 amino acids. From germline, CDR1 is MNHEY and CDR2 SMNVEV (reference sequence). DNA for the CDR3: TGTGCCAGCAGTCCACCAGGGGTATTCCTTGACAATGAGCAGTTCTTC. This gives the protein CASSPPGVFLDNEQFF.

The gene calls are TRBV11-3 and TRBJ2-7, with D possibly TRBD1 on 6 matching bases. V gave up 3 bases and J gave up 7 bases, with 10 bases separating them. The CDR3 extends over 12 amino acids. CDR1 and CDR2 from the germline V gene are SGHNT and YENEEA. CDR3 sequence reads: CASSFKGGEQYF. The CDR3, as DNA: TGTGCCAGCAGCTTCAAAGGGGGAGAGCAGTACTTC.

Here the CDR3 reads CAWRAPGGGYGYTF. For the CDR3, the DNA is TGTGCCTGGAGAGCGCCAGGGGGAGGCTATGGCTACACCTTC. The chain joins TRBV30 to TRBJ1-2; 7 bases match TRBD1. The CDR3 runs 14 residues. With 3 bases clipped from V and 4 bases from J, the junction kept 8 bases outside the gene matches. Germline V gene data show CDR1 as GTSNPN and CDR2 as SVGIG (reference sequence).

The V call is TRBV6-5, the J call TRBJ2-3; TRBD1 matches at 10 bases. CDR1 and CDR2 (germline): MNHEY, SVGAGI. The CDR3 has 15 residues. The trim removed 6 bases at V and 4 bases at J, leaving 7 bases unmatched. The CDR3 DNA reads TGTGCCAGCAGGCTCTCGGGACAGGGGTCAGATACGCAGTATTTT. Amino acids: CASRLSGQGSDTQYF.

The chain links TRBV6-4 to TRBJ1-2; no definite D call. The CDR3 extends over 14 amino acids. Germline V lookup: CDR1 MRHNA, CDR2 SNTAGT. V lost 0 bases and J 6 bases, leaving 11 bases between the germline ends. CDR3 protein: CASSDSETADGYTF. The CDR3 DNA is TGTGCCAGCAGTGACTCAGAAACGGCGGATGGCTACACCTTC.

J is TRBJ1-5 and V is TRBV5-6, with D possibly TRBD1 on 6 matching bases. In germline, CDR1 is SGHDT, CDR2 YYEEEE. V was trimmed by 1 base and J by 4 bases, leaving 12 bases between them. The CDR3 has 15 residues. DNA of the CDR3: TGTGCCAGCAGCTTGACGGGAAGGGGGAATCAGCCCCAGCATTTT. It specifies CASSLTGRGNQPQHF.

The J gene is TRBJ2-2, the V gene TRBV10-3, with 8 bases identical to TRBD2. The CDR3 is 15 amino acids. Trimming removed 8 bases from V and 4 bases from J; junction bases left unmatched: 9. Germline V CDR1 and CDR2: ENHRY, SYGVKD. This chain's CDR3 is CAILHERELTGELFF. The CDR3 DNA is TGTGCCATCCTCCACGAGCGGGAGCTCACCGGGGAGCTGTTTTTT.

This chain joins TRBV29-1 and TRBJ2-7, with 8 bases fitting TRBD1. The ends lost 6 bases at V and 4 bases at J; junction bases unmatched: 8. Germline CDR1 is SQVTM and CDR2 is ANQGSEA. The length of the CDR3 is 13 residues. The CDR3 loop reads CSVNDRGKYEQYF. Written as DNA, the CDR3 is TGCAGCGTGAATGACAGGGGCAAGTACGAGCAGTACTTC.

The chain links TRBV2 to TRBJ2-7, with no clear D. Per germline, CDR1 SNHLY and CDR2 FYNNEI. With 6 bases removed from V and 7 bases from J, the gap between germline ends came to 16 bases. The CDR3 spans 13 residues. CDR3 amino acids: CASSSPWAEEQYF. The CDR3 bases are TGTGCCAGCAGCTCGCCGTGGGCAGAAGAGCAGTACTTC.